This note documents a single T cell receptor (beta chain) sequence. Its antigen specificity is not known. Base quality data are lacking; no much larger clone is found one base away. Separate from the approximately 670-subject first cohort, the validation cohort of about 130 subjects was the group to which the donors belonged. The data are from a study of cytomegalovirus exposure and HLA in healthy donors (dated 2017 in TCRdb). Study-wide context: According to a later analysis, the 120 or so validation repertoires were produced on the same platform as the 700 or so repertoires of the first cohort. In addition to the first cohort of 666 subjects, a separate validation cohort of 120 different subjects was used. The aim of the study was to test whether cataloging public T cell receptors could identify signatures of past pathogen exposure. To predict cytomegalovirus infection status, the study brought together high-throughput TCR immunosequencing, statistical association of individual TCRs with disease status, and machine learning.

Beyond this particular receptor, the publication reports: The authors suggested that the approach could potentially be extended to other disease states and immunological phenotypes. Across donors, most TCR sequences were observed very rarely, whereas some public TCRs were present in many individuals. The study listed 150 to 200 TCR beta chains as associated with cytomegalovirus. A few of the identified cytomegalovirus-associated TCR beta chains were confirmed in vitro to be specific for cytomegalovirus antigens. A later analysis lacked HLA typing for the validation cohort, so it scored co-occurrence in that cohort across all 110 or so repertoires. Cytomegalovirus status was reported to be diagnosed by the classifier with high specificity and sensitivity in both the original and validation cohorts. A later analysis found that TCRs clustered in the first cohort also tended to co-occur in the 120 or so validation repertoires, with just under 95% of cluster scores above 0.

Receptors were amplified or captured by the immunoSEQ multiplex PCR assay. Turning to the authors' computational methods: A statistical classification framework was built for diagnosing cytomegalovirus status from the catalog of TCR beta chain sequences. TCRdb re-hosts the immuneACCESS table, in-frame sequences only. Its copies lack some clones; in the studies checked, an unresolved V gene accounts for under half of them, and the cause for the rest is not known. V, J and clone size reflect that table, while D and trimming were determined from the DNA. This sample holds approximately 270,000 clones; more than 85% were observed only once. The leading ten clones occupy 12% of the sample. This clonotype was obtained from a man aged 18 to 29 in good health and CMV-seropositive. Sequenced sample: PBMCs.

In nucleotides, the sequence is TGTGCCAGCAGTTTAGACCGGGGGGAGCTGTTTTTT. This is translated as CASSLDRGELFF. This receptor chain uses TRBV28 and TRBJ2-2; a confident D gene designation cannot be given. Reading from cysteine to phenylalanine, the CDR3 counts 12 amino acids. Of the read, only the CDR3 DNA is kept; its 36 bases are in frame from base 1. As encoded in the germline V gene, CDR1 is MDHEN while CDR2 is SYDVKM. The V and J ends are trimmed by 2 bases and 8 bases, leaving 6 bases between them.